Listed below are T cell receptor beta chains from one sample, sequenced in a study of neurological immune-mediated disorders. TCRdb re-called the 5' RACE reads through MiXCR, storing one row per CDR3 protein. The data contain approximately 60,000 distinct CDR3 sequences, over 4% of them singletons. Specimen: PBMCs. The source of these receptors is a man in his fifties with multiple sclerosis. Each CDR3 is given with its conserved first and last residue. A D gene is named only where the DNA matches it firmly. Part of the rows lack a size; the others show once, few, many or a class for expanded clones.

cdr3_aa: CASSSRGQAADTQYF; cdr3_nt: TGTGCCAGCAGCTCCAGGGGCCAGGCCGCAGATACGCAGTATTTT; d_call: NA; cdr3_length: 15; j_call: TRBJ2-3; v_call: TRBV7-8; clone_size: many
cdr3_aa: CASSQEWGVYAFF; cdr3_nt: TGTGCCAGCAGCCAAGAATGGGGTGTTTATGCTTTCTTT; d_call: NA; cdr3_length: 13; j_call: TRBJ1-1; v_call: TRBV3-1; clone_size: many
cdr3_aa: CASSLGEGLGTEAFF; cdr3_nt: TGCGCCAGCAGCTTGGGTGAGGGGTTGGGCACTGAAGCTTTCTTT; d_call: NA; cdr3_length: 15; j_call: TRBJ1-1; v_call: TRBV5-1; clone_size: many
cdr3_aa: CASSAGGENQPQHF; cdr3_nt: TGTGCCAGCAGCGCAGGGGGGGAGAATCAGCCCCAGCATTTT; d_call: TRBD1; cdr3_length: 14; j_call: TRBJ1-5; v_call: TRBV9; clone_size: NA
cdr3_aa: CASSQLRDTDTQYF; cdr3_nt: TGTGCCAGCAGCCAACTCAGGGACACAGATACGCAGTATTTT; d_call: NA; cdr3_length: 14; j_call: TRBJ2-3; v_call: TRBV4-2; clone_size: many
cdr3_aa: CSAPPLGSGGTGELFF; cdr3_nt: TGCAGTGCTCCGCCGTTGGGTAGCGGCGGTACTGGGGAGCTGTTTTTT; d_call: NA; cdr3_length: 16; j_call: TRBJ2-2; v_call: TRBV20-1; clone_size: many
cdr3_aa: CASSLTGGPEQYF; cdr3_nt: TGCGCCAGCAGCCTGACAGGGGGTCCCGAGCAGTACTTC; d_call: TRBD1; cdr3_length: 13; j_call: TRBJ2-7; v_call: TRBV4-1; clone_size: many
cdr3_aa: CSASFQAGTYEQYF; cdr3_nt: TGCAGTGCTAGTTTCCAGGCGGGAACCTACGAGCAGTACTTC; d_call: NA; cdr3_length: 14; j_call: TRBJ2-7; v_call: TRBV20-1; clone_size: many
cdr3_aa: CASSPNLQTGVNEKLFF; cdr3_nt: TGCGCCAGCAGCCCGAACCTCCAAACCGGGGTTAATGAAAAACTGTTTTTT; d_call: NA; cdr3_length: 17; j_call: TRBJ1-4; v_call: TRBV5-1; clone_size: NA
cdr3_aa: CASSPQREGADTQYF; cdr3_nt: TGCGCCAGCAGCCCACAGCGGGAAGGTGCAGATACGCAGTATTTT; d_call: TRBD2; cdr3_length: 15; j_call: TRBJ2-3; v_call: TRBV5-1; clone_size: many
cdr3_aa: CASSFRQGTTDTQYF; cdr3_nt: TGTGCCAGCAGTTTTCGGCAGGGAACTACAGATACGCAGTATTTT; d_call: NA; cdr3_length: 15; j_call: TRBJ2-3; v_call: TRBV27; clone_size: many
cdr3_aa: CASSLKGGGYEQYF; cdr3_nt: TGTGCCAGCAGCTTAAAGGGGGGTGGTTACGAGCAGTACTTC; d_call: NA; cdr3_length: 14; j_call: TRBJ2-7; v_call: TRBV7-2; clone_size: many
cdr3_aa: CASSLRAGDTQYF; cdr3_nt: TGCGCCAGCAGTTTAAGGGCGGGTGATACGCAGTATTTT; d_call: NA; cdr3_length: 13; j_call: TRBJ2-3; v_call: TRBV5-1; clone_size: many
cdr3_aa: CASSHLGGGGTEAFF; cdr3_nt: TGCGCCAGCAGCCATCTGGGGGGTGGGGGTACTGAAGCTTTCTTT; d_call: NA; cdr3_length: 15; j_call: TRBJ1-1; v_call: TRBV4-1; clone_size: many
cdr3_aa: CASSPDEQFF; cdr3_nt: TGTGCCAGCAGCCCAGATGAGCAGTTCTTC; d_call: NA; cdr3_length: 10; j_call: TRBJ2-1; v_call: TRBV5-5; clone_size: many
cdr3_aa: CASSLTQARGEAFF; cdr3_nt: TGTGCCAGCAGCTTAACCCAGGCCAGAGGTGAAGCTTTCTTT; d_call: NA; cdr3_length: 14; j_call: TRBJ1-1; v_call: TRBV7-6; clone_size: many
cdr3_aa: CATSRESTGANVLTF; cdr3_nt: TGTGCCACCAGCAGAGAGTCAACTGGGGCCAACGTCCTGACTTTC; d_call: NA; cdr3_length: 15; j_call: TRBJ2-6; v_call: TRBV15; clone_size: many
cdr3_aa: CASSQDLGVGRAPVDTQYF; cdr3_nt: TGCGCCAGCAGCCAAGACTTGGGGGTGGGGCGGGCCCCCGTGGATACGCAGTATTTT; d_call: NA; cdr3_length: 19; j_call: TRBJ2-3; v_call: TRBV4-1; clone_size: many
cdr3_aa: CASSQGLARYEQFF; cdr3_nt: TGCGCCAGCAGCCAGGGACTAGCGCGGTATGAGCAGTTCTTC; d_call: TRBD2; cdr3_length: 14; j_call: TRBJ2-1; v_call: TRBV4-1; clone_size: many
cdr3_aa: CASSLSGSTGELFF; cdr3_nt: TGTGCCAGCAGCCTTAGCGGGAGCACCGGGGAGCTGTTTTTT; d_call: TRBD2; cdr3_length: 14; j_call: TRBJ2-2; v_call: TRBV3-1; clone_size: many
cdr3_aa: CASSQDLLSGANVLTF; cdr3_nt: TGCGCCAGCAGCCAAGACCTGCTCTCTGGGGCCAACGTCCTGACTTTC; d_call: NA; cdr3_length: 16; j_call: TRBJ2-6; v_call: TRBV4-1; clone_size: many